Listed here are 5 T cell receptor beta chains from one sample, sequenced in a study of T cell responses to AZD1222 COVID-19 vaccine. The method was immunoSEQ multiplex PCR; TCRdb's version includes in-frame clones alone and lacks a portion of them. The table shows under 130,000 clones, with roughly nine tenths occurring only once. The sequences come from peripheral blood, collected 28 days after the second AZD1222 dose. Receptors originate from an adult who received the AZD1222 COVID-19 vaccine.

The chain combines TRBV5-6 with TRBJ2-7, with D possibly being TRBD1 (5 bases). CDR1 and CDR2 from the germline V gene are SGHDT and YYEEEE. V lost 3 bases and J 2 bases, leaving 12 bases between the germline ends. CDR3 size: 14 residues. The CDR3 spells CASSSTGDPYEQYF. The CDR3 region has the DNA TGTGCCAGCAGCTCAACAGGAGACCCCTACGAGCAGTACTTC. Combining the CDR3 with reference TRBV5-6 and TRBJ2-7 gives the whole variable domain DAGVTQSPTHLIKTRGQQVTLRCSPKSGHDTVSWYQQALGQGPQFIFQYYEEEERQRGNFPDRFSGHQFPNYSSELNVNALLLGDSALYLCASSSTGDPYEQYFGPGTRLTVT.

The chain employs TRBV4-2 and TRBJ2-7, with 8 positions matching TRBD2. The CDR3 is 15 amino acids. Germline CDR1 LGHNA, CDR2 YNFKEQ. V shed 4 bases, J shed 9 bases, and the junction held 14 bases outside the gene matches. CDR3 sequence reads: CASSPPGGGVRVQYF. The CDR3 bases are TGTGCCAGCAGCCCCCCGGGAGGGGGAGTTCGAGTGCAGTACTTC.

V and J are TRBV14 and TRBJ2-3; D uncertain. Germline V CDR1 and CDR2: SGHDN, FVKESK. CDR3 length: 15 amino acids. V lost 2 bases and J lost 0, with 9 bases in between. The CDR3 region has the DNA TGTGCCAGCAGCCAATCCGGAGTCAGCACAGATACGCAGTATTTT. Residues: CASSQSGVSTDTQYF.

The genes are TRBV28 and TRBJ2-7; weak D call: TRBD2 (5 bases). V lost 6 bases to trimming and J lost 5 bases, with 8 bases between them. CDR3 length: 11 residues. Germline V gives CDR1 MDHEN, CDR2 SYDVKM. The CDR3 nucleotides read TGTGCCAGCAGAGTGAGGGACGAGCAGTACTTC. Protein: CASRVRDEQYF.

This clone was seen only a few times. The rearrangement joins TRBV6-1 to TRBJ2-7; TRBD2 matches 11 bases. The length of the CDR3 is 15 residues. The V and J ends lost 3 bases and 5 bases, in that order; junction bases with no gene match: 6. The germline V gene encodes CDR1 MNHNS and CDR2 SASEGT. Here the CDR3 DNA reads TGTGCCAGCAGTGAGACACTAGCGGGAGCGCACGAGCAGTACTTC. Amino acids: CASSETLAGAHEQYF.